One and the same sample provided the 11 T cell receptor beta chains below, sequenced in a study of OX40 agonist ivuxolimab in advanced cancers. Measured with immunoSEQ multiplex PCR; TCRdb has only the in-frame clones, and not every one. The data hold some 40,000 clones, with 89% observed a single time. The starting material was CD4+ or CD8+ T cells sorted from blood, obtained in a trial of the OX40 agonist ivuxolimab. Source of these receptors: an adult with an advanced solid tumor such as melanoma, head and neck, liver or kidney cancer.

The rearrangement joins TRBV7-2 to TRBJ1-5; no definite D call. The CDR3 is 15 residues long. Trimming left V 1 base short and J 0 bases short, with 7 bases between. Germline CDR1 reads SGHTA; CDR2 reads FQGNSA. In DNA form, the CDR3 reads TGTGCCAGCAGCTTAGGTTCTGATAGCAATCAGCCCCAGCATTTT. It encodes CASSLGSDSNQPQHF.

The chain joins TRBV28 to TRBJ1-1, with no clear D. The CDR3 length is 13 residues. Between the trimmed V and J ends, which lost 7 bases and 2 bases, there was a span of 11 bases. CDR1 MDHEN and CDR2 SYDVKM come from the germline V gene. As DNA, the CDR3 is TGTGCCAGCATCCCAAACCTAAACACTGAAGCTTTCTTT. It codes for CASIPNLNTEAFF.

This chain joins TRBV9 and TRBJ2-3; TRBD2 agrees at 7 bases. Germline V gene lookup returns CDR1 SGDLS and CDR2 YYNGEE. The CDR3 is 14 amino acids. V was clipped by 7 bases and J by 4 bases; unmatched bases: 9. CDR3 protein: CASENSGGADTQYF. CDR3 DNA: TGTGCCAGCGAGAACAGTGGGGGGGCAGATACGCAGTATTTT.

The chain links TRBV9 to TRBJ2-7; tentative D call: TRBD2 (5 bases). From germline, CDR1 is SGDLS and CDR2 YYNGEE. CDR3 length equals 15 residues. The V end was cut by 1 base, the J end by 2 bases, with 13 bases between. The CDR3 nucleotides read TGTGCCAGCAGCGTAACCCCCTCGGGGACCTACGAGCAGTACTTC. It yields the protein CASSVTPSGTYEQYF.

This sequence joins TRBV6-4 and TRBJ2-7; no firm D call. Germline V CDR1 and CDR2: MRHNA, SNTAGT. This CDR3 has 14 residues. Trimming shortened V by 0 bases and J by 3 bases, and 9 bases separated the two germline ends. CDR3 amino acids: CASSDSRFFYEQYF. CDR3 DNA sequence: TGTGCCAGCAGTGACTCCCGTTTTTTCTACGAGCAGTACTTC.

The chain combines TRBV4-3 with TRBJ2-2; tentatively, D is TRBD1 (6 bases). This CDR3 is 16 amino acids long. The germline V and J ends were trimmed by 1 base and 6 bases, with 15 bases remaining between them. The germline V gene has CDR1 LGHNA and CDR2 YSLEER. Here the CDR3 DNA reads TGCGCCAGCAGCCAAGTGCTAGAACAGGGTGCCGGGGAGCTGTTTTTT. It encodes CASSQVLEQGAGELFF.

This chain links TRBV11-2 with TRBJ2-5; no firm D call. Trimming pared 2 bases from V and 0 bases from J, leaving 7 bases between. The CDR3 has 14 residues. Germline values: CDR1 SGHAT, CDR2 FQNNGV. The CDR3 DNA is TGTGCCAGCAGCTTATCCAGATACCAAGAGACCCAGTACTTC. This codes for CASSLSRYQETQYF.

The chain joins TRBV28 to TRBJ1-6; D unclear. Per germline, CDR1 MDHEN and CDR2 SYDVKM. The V gene lost 4 bases and the J gene lost 7 bases, with 8 bases spanning the gap. CDR3 length: 13 residues. The CDR3 DNA sequence: TGTGCCAGCAGTTACCGATACAATTCACCCCTCCACTTT. It codes for CASSYRYNSPLHF. Full variable domain (remainder filled in from reference TRBV28 and TRBJ1-6): DVKVTQSSRYLVKRTGEKVFLECVQDMDHENMFWYRQDPGLGLRLIYFSYDVKMKEKGDIPEGYSVSREKKERFSLILESASTNQTSMYLCASSYRYNSPLHFGNGTRLTVT.

This clone has only one observation. The V gene is TRBV29-1, the J gene TRBJ2-7; 9 nucleotides align to TRBD1. This CDR3 comprises 13 residues. With 7 bases clipped from V and 5 bases from J, the junction kept 9 bases outside the gene matches. Germline CDR1 reads SQVTM; CDR2 reads ANQGSEA. CDR3 residues: CSAPGTGYNEQYF. In DNA form, the CDR3 reads TGCAGCGCACCCGGGACAGGGTATAACGAGCAGTACTTC.

The chain couples TRBV2 to TRBJ2-1; 10 nucleotides agree with TRBD2. Germline V CDR1 and CDR2: SNHLY, FYNNEI. The CDR3 is 15 residues long. Unmatched junction bases numbered 8, after V lost 4 bases and J lost 8 bases. This CDR3 is CASSGASGGGDEQFF. CDR3 bases: TGTGCCAGCAGTGGGGCTAGCGGGGGAGGGGATGAGCAGTTCTTC.

This chain connects TRBV4-3 to TRBJ1-5; D is undetermined. The CDR3 is 15 residues long. Trimming took 3 bases from V and 4 from J, leaving 13 bases between them. The germline V gene encodes CDR1 LGHNA and CDR2 YSLEER. The CDR3 region is CASSQILQTNQPQHF. DNA for the CDR3: TGCGCCAGCAGCCAGATATTGCAGACTAATCAGCCCCAGCATTTT.